Listed here are 5 T cell receptor beta chains from one sample, sequenced in a study of glioma-infiltrating T cells. Using RNA template, CDR3s of TCR alpha and beta were amplified with iRepertoire arm-PCR. TCRdb reanalysed the multiplex PCR reads using MiXCR and keeps one entry per CDR3 protein. The profile shows 300,000 to 450,000 distinct CDR3 sequences, 41% of them singletons. The sample was glioma tissue, nonneoplastic brain tissue, or PBMCs (not recorded which). Source of these receptors: a human donor with low-grade glioma or glioblastoma, undergoing nonglioma brain surgery, or in good health (not recorded which).

At least ten counts were recorded for this clonotype. This chain uses TRBV6-1 with TRBJ1-5, with no clear D. This CDR3 is 12 amino acids long. V lost 3 bases and J lost 5, with 5 bases in between. The germline V gene encodes CDR1 MNHNS and CDR2 SASEGT. DNA of the CDR3: TGTGCCAGCAGTGAGGGGTATCAGCCCCAGCATTTT. It yields the protein CASSEGYQPQHF.

This clonotype came up a few times. The V call is TRBV4-3, the J call TRBJ2-3; either TRBD1 or TRBD2 may supply D (5 bases each). V lost 3 bases and J 1 base, leaving 8 bases between the germline ends. The germline V gene has CDR1 LGHNA and CDR2 YSLEER. This CDR3 is 14 amino acids long. The CDR3 sequence: CASSQGEGTDTQYF. CDR3 DNA: TGCGCCAGCAGCCAGGGGGAAGGCACAGATACGCAGTATTTT.

This clonotype was seen repeatedly, ten times or more. This rearrangement joins TRBV27 to TRBJ2-7, with a weak D call TRBD2 (6 bases). Trimming removed 1 base from V and 1 base from J, with 14 bases in between. This CDR3 comprises 16 residues. Germline V lookup: CDR1 MNHEY, CDR2 SMNVEV (reference sequence). CDR3 residues: CASSLLSSSGSYEQYF. CDR3 sequence (DNA): TGTGCCAGCAGTTTATTATCAAGTAGCGGTTCCTACGAGCAGTACTTC.

Comment on this clonotype: A read error may explain this, as a much larger clone is one base away. This chain joins TRBV6-5 and TRBJ2-7; 8 bases fit TRBD2. The CDR3 covers 15 residues. CDR1 is MNHEY and CDR2 is SVGAGI in the germline V gene. The CDR3 is CASSFGVAGNYGQYF. The DNA for the CDR3 is TGTGCCAGCAGTTTCGGGGTAGCGGGAAACTACGGGCAGTACTTC.

This chain links TRBV19 with TRBJ2-1, with D possibly matching TRBD2 (5 bases). Per germline, CDR1 LNHDA and CDR2 SQIVND (reference sequence). Trimming took off 5 bases at V and 8 bases at J, with 13 bases between the two ends. CDR3 length: 13 amino acids. CDR3 in DNA: TGTGCCAGTAGTCTTACTAGAGACTATGAGCAGTTCTTC. Translating it yields CASSLTRDYEQFF.